This T cell receptor (beta chain) was sequenced during a study of T cell repertoires in cytomegalovirus infection. Study details: Shared public TCR beta signatures pointed to both CMV infection and a matching HLA type. General study points: What dominated the ex vivo response were HLA-C-restricted CMV-specific TCR beta clonotypes.

One entry per CDR3 protein, called by TCRdb with MiXCR from the reads. The data hold 250,000 to 300,000 distinct CDR3 sequences, with around 15% observed a single time. This clonotype was detected ten times or more. Its antigen is not known. CDR1 and CDR2 from the germline V gene are SGHTA and FQGNSA. The CDR3 has 14 amino acids. Trimming stripped 5 bases from V and 3 bases from J, with 11 bases between. The TCR was taken from a human donor in good health (CMV status not recorded). Some clones in this sample may be carry-over from other donors' samples. This sequence joins TRBV7-2 and TRBJ1-5; D gene ambiguous. Sample: PBMCs. DNA for the CDR3: TGTGCCAGCAGCAAATTCGGGAACAATCAGCCCCAGCATTTT. Protein: CASSKFGNNQPQHF.